Listed here are 27 T cell receptor beta chains from one sample, sequenced in a study of T-cell reconstitution after alpha-beta-depleted transplantation in children. Library preparation (for TCRbeta) was performed with unique molecular identifiers. TCRdb reanalysed the PCR reads using MiXCR and keeps one entry per CDR3 protein. The sample holds about 150,000 distinct CDR3 sequences, around 8.5% seen once. Sequenced material: PBMCs, mostly from graft donor cells, taken 180 days after TCRalphabeta/CD19-depleted stem cell transplant. The receptor source for this set is a female patient aged 2 to 10 who had a stem cell transplant for congenital amegakaryocytic thrombocytopenia, so the T cells may come from the graft donor.

This clonotype was counted a few times. The chain links TRBV20-1 to TRBJ2-7, with D uncertain. The V gene's germline CDR1 is DFQATT and CDR2 SNEGSKA (reference sequence). There are 14 residues in the CDR3. Trimming stripped 3 bases from V and 3 bases from J, with 15 bases between. The CDR3 region has the DNA TGCAGTGCTAGTGCTGTAGGATTTCTCTACGAGCAGTACTTC. Translating gives CSASAVGFLYEQYF.

The rearrangement links TRBV5-1 to TRBJ1-1; possible D gene TRBD1, 5 bases. The CDR3 contains 15 residues. Germline V gives CDR1 SGHRS, CDR2 YFSETQ. The V end lost 1 base, the J end lost 1 base, and 11 bases lay between the germline ends. CDR3 in DNA: TGCGCCAGCAGCTTGAGTAGGGGCCGGAACACTGAAGCTTTCTTT. This gives the protein CASSLSRGRNTEAFF. The variable domain in full, with the rest retrieved from reference TRBV5-1 and TRBJ1-1, is KAGVTQTPRYLIKTRGQQVTLSCSPISGHRSVSWYQQTPGQGLQFLFEYFSETQRNKGNFPGRFSGRQFSNSRSEMNVSTLELGDSALYLCASSLSRGRNTEAFFGQGTRLTVV.

A note on this clonotype: Possible read error: a much larger clone is one base away. This sequence joins TRBV20-1 and TRBJ2-1; D unresolved. CDR3 length equals 13 residues. Germline-derived CDR1 and CDR2 are DFQATT and SNEGSKA (reference sequence). CDR3 sequence reads: CSVTIPIYNKQFF. The CDR3 DNA reads TGCAGTGTCACCATCCCAATTTACAATAAGCAGTTCTTC.

This clonotype was picked up many times. The chain is built from TRBV12-3 or TRBV12-4 and TRBJ1-2, with TRBD1 matching over 8 bases. V lost 6 bases to trimming and J lost 6 bases; unmatched junction nucleotides: 9. CDR3 length: 14 residues. In DNA form, the CDR3 reads TGTGCCAGCAGCTCTTACGGACAGGGTCATGGCTACACCTTC. This codes for CASSSYGQGHGYTF.

This clonotype was detected a few times. V gene TRBV10-3 combines with J gene TRBJ2-3; the D is unclear. V was clipped by 6 bases and J by 2 bases, with 9 bases between them. This CDR3 is built from 13 residues. The germline gives CDR1 ENHRY, CDR2 SYGVKD. The chain's CDR3 is CAIRATSTDTQYF. The CDR3 DNA is TGTGCCATCAGAGCGACATCCACAGATACGCAGTATTTT.

V gene TRBV28 combines with J gene TRBJ2-7; the D is unclear. Trimming removed 5 bases from V and 6 bases from J, with 23 bases in between. Germline V CDR1 and CDR2: MDHEN, SYDVKM. The CDR3 length is 16 residues. Here the CDR3 DNA reads TGTGCCAGCAGTCCCCTCCCCACCGGGCCCCGTCCCGAGCAGTACTTC. Its translation is CASSPLPTGPRPEQYF.

V and J are TRBV7-2 and TRBJ1-2; D possibly corresponds to TRBD1 (5 bases). Trimming took 3 bases from V and 8 from J, leaving 16 bases between them. CDR1 is SGHTA and CDR2 is FQGNSA in the germline V gene. The CDR3 length is 14 residues. The CDR3 region has the DNA TGTGCCAGCAGCTTCCCACGGGGGACTATGGGCTACACCTTC. The encoded protein is CASSFPRGTMGYTF.

This clonotype was detected many times. The CDR3 DNA reads as TGTGCCAGCAGTCAAGGAGGGGTGGGGGACAAGCTTTTCCAAGAGACCCAGTACTTC. The encoded protein is CASSQGGVGDKLFQETQYF. The rearrangement joins TRBV27 to TRBJ2-5; D possibly matches TRBD1 or TRBD2 (6 bases each). Germline V gene sequence: CDR1 MNHEY, CDR2 SMNVEV (reference sequence). V shed 5 bases and J shed 1 base, with 26 bases lying between them. CDR3 size: 19 residues.

This clonotype occurred a few times. The chain recombines TRBV3-1 with TRBJ2-3; D is perhaps TRBD2 (7 bases). V was trimmed by 0 bases and J by 0 bases, leaving 25 bases between them. The germline V gene has CDR1 LGHDT and CDR2 YNNKEL (reference sequence). This CDR3 is 21 amino acids long. The CDR3 DNA reads as TGTGCCAGCAGCCAAGATCGGTGGGGGCTAGCGGAATTTCCTAGCACAGATACGCAGTATTTT. Translating it yields CASSQDRWGLAEFPSTDTQYF.

Ten or more counts support this clonotype. This chain links TRBV21-1 with TRBJ1-2; the table's TRBD1 call for D was not verified on the DNA. TRBV21-1 is termed a pseudogene. The CDR3 is 17 amino acids. The CDR3 nucleotides are TGTGCCAGCAGTCTACATGCGGGACAGGGGGCGAAAGATGGCTACACCTTC. Its protein product is CASSLHAGQGAKDGYTF.

The chain couples TRBV28 to TRBJ2-7, with TRBD2 matching over 10 bases. This CDR3 contains 14 residues. Germline V gene lookup returns CDR1 MDHEN and CDR2 SYDVKM. The J segment lost 6 bases and the V segment lost 3 bases, leaving 5 bases of the junction unmatched. In DNA, the CDR3 is TGTGCCAGCAGTTTGCTAGCGGGAGTAGGCGAGCAGTACTTC. This gives the protein CASSLLAGVGEQYF.

Concerning this clonotype: At one end the junction does not follow the germline gene, possibly because of a read error. CDR3 amino acids: CGIGDDRASAGELFF. The CDR3 DNA sequence: TGTGGCATCGGGGACGACCGCGCTTCGGCCGGGGAGCTGTTTTTT. The gene calls are TRBV10-3 and TRBJ2-2; D may be TRBD1 or TRBD2 (5 bases each). Germline lookup yields CDR1 ENHRY and CDR2 SYGVKD. The CDR3 is made up of 15 amino acids.

This clonotype was recorded many times. The genes are TRBV5-1 and TRBJ2-7; 10 bases align to TRBD1. J gave up 10 bases and V 0 bases, and 7 bases lay outside the gene matches. CDR1 is SGHRS and CDR2 is YFSETQ in the germline V gene. This CDR3 contains 14 residues. CDR3 nucleotides: TGCGCCAGCAGCTTGGTGGGACAGGGGAGAGAACAGTACTTC. It yields the protein CASSLVGQGREQYF.

This clonotype was seen ten or more times. This sequence joins TRBV10-2 and TRBJ1-1; D is perhaps TRBD1 (5 bases). CDR1 and CDR2 (germline): WSHSY, SAAADI. V lost 10 bases, J lost 0 bases, and 12 bases lay in between. The length of the CDR3 is 13 residues. The CDR3 loop reads CATFRQLNTEAFF. DNA for the CDR3: TGCGCCACCTTTCGACAGTTGAACACTGAAGCTTTCTTT.

This clonotype has at least ten counts. This chain joins TRBV20-1 and TRBJ2-1, with D perhaps given as TRBD1 or TRBD2 (7 bases each). Per the germline V gene, CDR1 is DFQATT and CDR2 is SNEGSKA (reference sequence). Trimming took off 3 bases at V and 5 bases at J, with 17 bases between the two ends. This CDR3 region has 15 residues. The CDR3 protein is CSARTGTGGHNEQFF. The CDR3 DNA follows: TGCAGTGCTAGGACAGGGACGGGGGGACACAATGAGCAGTTCTTC.

In its sample, this clonotype was seen a few times. The chain combines TRBV15 with TRBJ2-1, with 7 bases identical to TRBD1. Germline lookup yields CDR1 LNHNV and CDR2 YYDKDF (reference sequence). CDR3 length equals 17 residues. V lost 1 base to trimming and J lost 5 bases; unmatched junction nucleotides: 11. In DNA form, the CDR3 reads TGTGCCACCAGCAGAGCAGGGGGACAGTTGACTCACAATGAGCAGTTCTTC. It codes for CATSRAGGQLTHNEQFF.

In this sample, this clonotype turned up many times. The J gene is TRBJ2-7, the V gene TRBV29-1; D call uncertain. In germline, CDR1 is SQVTM, CDR2 ANQGSEA. The CDR3 has 13 amino acids. The V end lost 7 bases, the J end lost 6 bases, and 19 bases lay between the germline ends. CDR3 in DNA: TGCAGCGCCTCCCCGGATACCCCCCTCGAGCAGTACTTC. Amino acid sequence: CSASPDTPLEQYF.

J is TRBJ2-7 and V is TRBV7-9, with D possibly called TRBD1 or TRBD2 (5 bases each). In germline, CDR1 is SEHNR, CDR2 FQNEAQ (reference sequence). The CDR3 is made up of 11 amino acids. The V end lost 7 bases, the J end lost 6 bases, and 10 bases lay between the germline ends. CDR3 coding DNA: TGTGCCAGCATGGGGGTGGGCGAGCAGTACTTC. It is translated as CASMGVGEQYF.

This clonotype turned up a few times. This chain connects TRBV3-1 to TRBJ2-3; D gene ambiguous. The V gene lost 3 bases and the J gene lost 4 bases, with 17 bases spanning the gap. Germline CDR1 and CDR2: LGHDT and YNNKEL (reference sequence). The CDR3 totals 16 residues. The DNA for the CDR3 is TGTGCCAGCAGCCAGACTTCTGCCCCGGTTGCAGATACGCAGTATTTT. It translates to CASSQTSAPVADTQYF.

As for this clonotype: It may be a read error: a sequence one base away is much more abundant. The chain joins TRBV12-3 or TRBV12-4 to TRBJ1-1, with unresolved D. This CDR3 comprises 12 residues. Trimming took off 2 bases at V and 8 bases at J, with 9 bases between the two ends. In DNA, the CDR3 is TGTGCCAGCAGTTTATCGAGGGCAGAAGCTTTCTTT. Residues: CASSLSRAEAFF.

Points on this clonotype: This sequence may be a read error, since a much larger clone differs from it by one base. The conserved closing phenylalanine or tryptophan is absent in this CDR3, likely reflecting a read error. V gene TRBV20-1 combines with J gene TRBJ1-5, with 9 bases identical to TRBD1. Trimming at V came to 5 bases and at J to 4 bases, leaving 9 bases not matched to a gene. This CDR3 has 15 residues. The V gene's germline CDR1 is DFQATT and CDR2 SNEGSKA (reference sequence). The CDR3 loop reads CSAGRTGDGNQPQHS. CDR3 DNA: TGCAGTGCTGGGCGGACAGGGGACGGGAATCAGCCCCAGCATTCT.

A few counts support this clonotype. This rearrangement joins TRBV6-1 to TRBJ2-5; tentatively, D is TRBD1 (6 bases). Germline V gives CDR1 MNHNS, CDR2 SASEGT. V shed 6 bases and J shed 5 bases, with 19 bases lying between them. The CDR3 sequence is 15 residues long. Written as DNA, the CDR3 is TGTGCCAGCAGCGAGGGGGAGCTGCGGGCTGAGACCCAGTACTTC. Amino acid sequence: CASSEGELRAETQYF.

This chain joins TRBV7-9 and TRBJ1-6; D is undetermined. V was cut by 5 bases and J by 8 bases, with 13 bases left in between. There are 14 residues in the CDR3. Germline V gene sequence: CDR1 SEHNR, CDR2 FQNEAQ (reference sequence). CDR3 protein: CASSGEESHSPLHF. The CDR3 DNA reads as TGTGCCAGCAGCGGCGAGGAGTCGCATTCACCCCTCCACTTT.

The chain recombines TRBV5-4 with TRBJ2-1, with 7 bases lining up with TRBD2. The CDR3 covers 12 residues. Looked up from germline, CDR1 is SGHNT and CDR2 is YYREEE (reference sequence). The V gene end was trimmed by 1 base and the J gene end by 14 bases; junction bases not matched to a gene: 6. CDR3 in amino acids: CASSLSSGGKFF. The CDR3 coding sequence is TGTGCCAGCAGCTTGTCTAGCGGTGGAAAGTTCTTC. Based on the CDR3 plus reference TRBV5-4 and TRBJ2-1, the full variable domain is ETGVTQSPTHLIKTRGQQVTLRCSSQSGHNTVSWYQQALGQGPQFIFQYYREEENGRGNFPPRFSGLQFPNYSSELNVNALELDDSALYLCASSLSSGGKFFGPGTRLTVL.

There are many counts of this clonotype. This chain connects TRBV28 to TRBJ2-7; possibly TRBD1 for D (5 bases). The V gene lost 6 bases and the J gene lost 0 bases, with 12 bases spanning the gap. The germline V gene has CDR1 MDHEN and CDR2 SYDVKM. This CDR3 has 14 residues. The CDR3 bases are TGTGCCAGCAGCGCCGACAGTTACTCCTACGAGCAGTACTTC. This sequence encodes CASSADSYSYEQYF.

The sample holds one count of this clonotype. This may arise from a read error, as a much more abundant clone is one base away. The chain links TRBV28 to TRBJ2-5, with D perhaps TRBD1 (7 bases). Germline V gene sequence: CDR1 MDHEN, CDR2 SYDVKM. The CDR3 has 14 residues. The CDR3: CASRLTGRRETKYF. The CDR3, as DNA: TGTGCCAGCAGGTTGACAGGGAGGCGAGAGACCAAGTACTTC.

In this sample, this clonotype turned up a few times. The CDR3, as DNA: TGTGCCAGCATCTCAATGGGGGGCGCAGATACGCAGTATTTT. It codes for CASISMGGADTQYF. V is TRBV7-3 and J is TRBJ2-3; D might be TRBD1 or TRBD2, each matching 6 bases. There are 14 residues in the CDR3. The ends were cut back, 7 bases at V and 4 bases at J, with 15 bases in the middle. Per the germline V gene, CDR1 is SGHTA and CDR2 is FQGTGA.